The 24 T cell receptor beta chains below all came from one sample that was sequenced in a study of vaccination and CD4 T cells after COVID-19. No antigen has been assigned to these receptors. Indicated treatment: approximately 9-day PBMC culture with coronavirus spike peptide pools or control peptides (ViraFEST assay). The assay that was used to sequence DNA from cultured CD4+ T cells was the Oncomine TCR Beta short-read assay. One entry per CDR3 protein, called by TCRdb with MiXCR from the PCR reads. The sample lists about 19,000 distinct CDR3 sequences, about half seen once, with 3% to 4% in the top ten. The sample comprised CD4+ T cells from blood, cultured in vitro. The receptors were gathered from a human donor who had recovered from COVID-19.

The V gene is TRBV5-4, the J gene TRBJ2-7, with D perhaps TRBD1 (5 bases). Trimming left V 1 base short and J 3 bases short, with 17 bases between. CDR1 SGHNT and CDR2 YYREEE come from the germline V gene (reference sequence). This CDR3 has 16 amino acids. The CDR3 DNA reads TGTGCCAGCAGCTTGAGAGTGACAGCCATTAACTACGAGCAGTACTTC. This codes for CASSLRVTAINYEQYF.

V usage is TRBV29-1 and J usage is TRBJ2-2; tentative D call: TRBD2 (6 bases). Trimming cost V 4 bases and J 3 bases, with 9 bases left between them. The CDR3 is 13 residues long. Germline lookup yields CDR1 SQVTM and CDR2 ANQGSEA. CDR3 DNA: TGCAGCGTTGGGAGGGTGGACACCGGGGAGCTGTTTTTT. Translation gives CSVGRVDTGELFF.

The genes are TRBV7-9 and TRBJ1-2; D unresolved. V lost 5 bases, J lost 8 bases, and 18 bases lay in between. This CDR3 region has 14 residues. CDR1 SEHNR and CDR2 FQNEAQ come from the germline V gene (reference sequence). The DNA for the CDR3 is TGTGCCAGCAGCCCATCCTTCGGGGTAGGGGGCTACACCTTC. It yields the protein CASSPSFGVGGYTF. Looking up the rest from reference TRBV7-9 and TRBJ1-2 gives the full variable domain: DTGVSQNPRHKITKRGQNVTFRCDPISEHNRLYWYRQTLGQGPEFLTYFQNEAQLEKSRLLSDRFSAERPKGSFSTLEIQRTEQGDSAMYLCASSPSFGVGGYTFGSGTRLTVV.

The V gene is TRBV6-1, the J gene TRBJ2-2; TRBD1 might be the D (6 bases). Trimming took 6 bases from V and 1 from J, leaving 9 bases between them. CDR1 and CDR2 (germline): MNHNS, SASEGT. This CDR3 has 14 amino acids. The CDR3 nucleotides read TGTGCCAGCAGGATACAGGGGAACACCGGGGAGCTGTTTTTT. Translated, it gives CASRIQGNTGELFF.

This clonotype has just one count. In DNA, the CDR3 is TGTGCCAGCAGTTACCCTGGCAGAACAGATACGCAGTATTTT. It specifies CASSYPGRTDTQYF. V and J are TRBV6-5 and TRBJ2-3; D is uncertain. The germline gives CDR1 MNHEY, CDR2 SVGAGI. Trimming shortened V by 2 bases and J by 3 bases, and 9 bases separated the two germline ends. CDR3 length equals 14 residues.

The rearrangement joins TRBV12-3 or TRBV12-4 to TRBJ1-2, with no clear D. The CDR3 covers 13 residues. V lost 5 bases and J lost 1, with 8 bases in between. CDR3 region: CASSPRVNYGYTF. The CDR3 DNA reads TGTGCCAGCAGTCCAAGGGTTAACTATGGCTACACCTTC.

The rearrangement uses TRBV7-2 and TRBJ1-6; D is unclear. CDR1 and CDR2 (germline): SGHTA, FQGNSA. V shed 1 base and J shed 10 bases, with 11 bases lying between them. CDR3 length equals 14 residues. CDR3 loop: CASSLVAIQSPLHF. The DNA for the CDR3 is TGTGCCAGCAGCTTAGTTGCAATTCAATCACCCCTCCACTTT.

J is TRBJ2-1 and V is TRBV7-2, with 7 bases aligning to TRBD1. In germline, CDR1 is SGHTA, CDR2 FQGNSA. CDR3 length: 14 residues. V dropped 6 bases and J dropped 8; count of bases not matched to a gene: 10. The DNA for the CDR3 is TGTGCCAGCAGTGAAGCTCCCAGGGGGTATGAGCAGTTCTTC. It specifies CASSEAPRGYEQFF.

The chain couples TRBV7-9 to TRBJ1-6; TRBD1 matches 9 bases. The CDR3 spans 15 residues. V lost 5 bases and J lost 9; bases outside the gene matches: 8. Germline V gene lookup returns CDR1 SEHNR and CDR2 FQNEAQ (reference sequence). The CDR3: CASSPEDRGVSPLHF. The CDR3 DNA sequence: TGTGCCAGCAGCCCAGAGGACAGGGGTGTTTCACCCCTCCACTTT.

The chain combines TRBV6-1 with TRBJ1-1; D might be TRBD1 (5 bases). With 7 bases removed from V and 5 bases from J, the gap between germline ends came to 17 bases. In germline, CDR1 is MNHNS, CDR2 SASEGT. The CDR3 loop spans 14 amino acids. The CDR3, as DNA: TGTGCCAGCAATTTAGGCCACGGGGGGACTGAAGCTTTCTTT. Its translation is CASNLGHGGTEAFF.

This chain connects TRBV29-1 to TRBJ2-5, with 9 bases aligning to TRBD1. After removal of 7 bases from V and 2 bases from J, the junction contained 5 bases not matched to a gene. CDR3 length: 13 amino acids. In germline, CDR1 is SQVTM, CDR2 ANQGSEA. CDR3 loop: CSESGTGQETQYF. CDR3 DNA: TGCAGCGAGTCCGGGACAGGGCAAGAGACCCAGTACTTC.

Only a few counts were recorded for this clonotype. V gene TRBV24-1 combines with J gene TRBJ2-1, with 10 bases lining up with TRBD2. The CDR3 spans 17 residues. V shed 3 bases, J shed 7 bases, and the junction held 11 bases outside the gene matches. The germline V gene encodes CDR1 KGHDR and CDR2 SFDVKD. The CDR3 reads CATSDPGEREGWNEQFF. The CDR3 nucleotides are TGTGCCACCAGTGATCCCGGGGAGCGGGAGGGATGGAATGAGCAGTTCTTC.

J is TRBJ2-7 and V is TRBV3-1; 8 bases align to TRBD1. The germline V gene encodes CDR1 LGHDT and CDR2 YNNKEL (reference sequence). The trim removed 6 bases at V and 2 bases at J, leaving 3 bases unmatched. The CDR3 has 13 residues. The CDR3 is CASRKTGAYEQYF. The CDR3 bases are TGTGCCAGCAGAAAGACAGGGGCCTACGAGCAGTACTTC.

The CDR3, as DNA: TGTGCCAGCAGCCAAGATTCAGCGATCTATGGCTACACCTTC. The encoded protein is CASSQDSAIYGYTF. The chain uses TRBV3-1 and TRBJ1-2; D remains ambiguous. The CDR3 contains 14 residues. From germline, CDR1 is LGHDT and CDR2 YNNKEL (reference sequence). V lost 0 bases and J 4 bases, leaving 9 bases between the germline ends.

The CDR3 sequence is CASSGGRNTEAFF. The CDR3, as DNA: TGTGCCAGCAGTGGGGGGAGGAACACTGAAGCTTTCTTT. J is TRBJ1-1 and V is TRBV6-1; weak D call: TRBD1 (5 bases). Looked up from germline, CDR1 is MNHNS and CDR2 is SASEGT. The CDR3 runs 13 residues. Trimming left V 4 bases short and J 1 base short, with 7 bases between.

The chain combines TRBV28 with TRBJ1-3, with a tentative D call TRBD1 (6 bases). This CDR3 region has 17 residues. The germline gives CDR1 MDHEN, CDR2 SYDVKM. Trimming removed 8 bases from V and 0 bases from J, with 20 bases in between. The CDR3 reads CASAPAGQIHSGNTIYF. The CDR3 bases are TGTGCCAGCGCCCCTGCAGGACAGATCCACTCTGGAAACACCATATATTTT.

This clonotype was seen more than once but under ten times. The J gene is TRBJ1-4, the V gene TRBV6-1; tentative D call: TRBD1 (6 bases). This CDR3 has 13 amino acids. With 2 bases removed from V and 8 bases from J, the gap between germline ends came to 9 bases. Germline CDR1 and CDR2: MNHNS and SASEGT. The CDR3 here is CASSEQGPEKLFF. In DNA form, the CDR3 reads TGTGCCAGCAGTGAACAGGGGCCGGAAAAACTGTTTTTT.

The chain's CDR3 is CAWSVGSTYGYTF. CDR3 nucleotides: TGTGCCTGGAGTGTAGGCTCTACCTATGGCTACACCTTC. The V gene is TRBV30, the J gene TRBJ1-2, with unresolved D. Between the trimmed V and J ends, which lost 0 bases and 4 bases, there was a span of 9 bases. Germline values: CDR1 GTSNPN, CDR2 SVGIG (reference sequence). The CDR3 runs to 13 residues. The variable domain in full, with the rest retrieved from reference TRBV30 and TRBJ1-2, is SQTIHQWPATLVQPVGSPLSLECTVEGTSNPNLYWYRQAAGRGLQLLFYSVGIGQISSEVPQNLSASRPQDRQFILSSKKLLLSDSGFYLCAWSVGSTYGYTFGSGTRLTVV.

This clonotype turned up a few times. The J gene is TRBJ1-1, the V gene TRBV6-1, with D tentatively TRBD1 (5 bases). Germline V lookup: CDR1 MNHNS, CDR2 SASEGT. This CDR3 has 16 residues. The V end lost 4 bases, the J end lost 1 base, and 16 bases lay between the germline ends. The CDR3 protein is CASSVRRGMENTEAFF. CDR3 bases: TGTGCCAGCAGTGTCCGGCGGGGGATGGAGAACACTGAAGCTTTCTTT.

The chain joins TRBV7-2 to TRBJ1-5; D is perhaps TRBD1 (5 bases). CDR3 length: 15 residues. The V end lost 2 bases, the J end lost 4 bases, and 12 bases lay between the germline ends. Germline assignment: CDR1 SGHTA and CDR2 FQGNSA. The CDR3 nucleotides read TGTGCCAGCAGCTTATTTCCACAGGTTAATCAGCCCCAGCATTTT. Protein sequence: CASSLFPQVNQPQHF.

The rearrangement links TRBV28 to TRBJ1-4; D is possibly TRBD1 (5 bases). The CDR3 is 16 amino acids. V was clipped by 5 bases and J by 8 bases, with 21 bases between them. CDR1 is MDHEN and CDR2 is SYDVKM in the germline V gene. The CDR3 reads CASSPTQAGGGEKLFF. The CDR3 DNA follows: TGTGCCAGCAGTCCTACCCAAGCCGGGGGTGGGGAAAAACTGTTTTTT.

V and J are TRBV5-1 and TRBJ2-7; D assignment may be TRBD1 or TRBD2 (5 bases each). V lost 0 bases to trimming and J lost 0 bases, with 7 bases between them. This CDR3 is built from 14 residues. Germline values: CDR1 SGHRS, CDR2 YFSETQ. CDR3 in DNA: TGCGCCAGCAGCTTGGGTGGGGGCTCCTACGAGCAGTACTTC. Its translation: CASSLGGGSYEQYF.

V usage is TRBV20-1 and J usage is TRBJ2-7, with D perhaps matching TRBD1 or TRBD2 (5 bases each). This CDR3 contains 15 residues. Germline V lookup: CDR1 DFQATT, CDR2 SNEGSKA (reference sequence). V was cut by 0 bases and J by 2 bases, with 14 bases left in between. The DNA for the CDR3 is TGCAGTGCTAGAGATCTTGGACGGGGCGCCTACGAGCAGTACTTC. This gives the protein CSARDLGRGAYEQYF.

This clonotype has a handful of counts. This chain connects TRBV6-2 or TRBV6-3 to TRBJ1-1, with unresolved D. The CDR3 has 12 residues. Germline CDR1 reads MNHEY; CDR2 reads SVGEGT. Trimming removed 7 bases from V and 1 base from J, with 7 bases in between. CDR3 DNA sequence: TGTGCCAGCAAGCGTCCGAACACTGAAGCTTTCTTT. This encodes CASKRPNTEAFF.